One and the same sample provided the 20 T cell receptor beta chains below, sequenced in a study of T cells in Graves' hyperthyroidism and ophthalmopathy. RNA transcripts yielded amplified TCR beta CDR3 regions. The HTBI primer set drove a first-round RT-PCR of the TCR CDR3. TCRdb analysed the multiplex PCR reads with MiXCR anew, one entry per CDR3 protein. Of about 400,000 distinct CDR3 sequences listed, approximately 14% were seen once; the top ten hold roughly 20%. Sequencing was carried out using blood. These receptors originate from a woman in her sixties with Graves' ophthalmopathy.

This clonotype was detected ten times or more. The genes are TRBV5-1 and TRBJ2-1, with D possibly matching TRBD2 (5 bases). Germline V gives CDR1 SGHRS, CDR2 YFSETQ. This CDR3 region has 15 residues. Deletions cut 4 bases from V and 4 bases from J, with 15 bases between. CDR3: CASSPGSENYNEQFF. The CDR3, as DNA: TGCGCCAGCAGCCCGGGAAGCGAGAATTACAATGAGCAGTTCTTC.

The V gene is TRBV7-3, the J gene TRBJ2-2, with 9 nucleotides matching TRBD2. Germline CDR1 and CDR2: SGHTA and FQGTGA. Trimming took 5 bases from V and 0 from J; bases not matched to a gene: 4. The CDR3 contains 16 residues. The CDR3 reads CASSGSGSANTGELFF. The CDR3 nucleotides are TGTGCCAGCAGCGGTAGCGGGAGCGCGAACACCGGGGAGCTGTTTTTT.

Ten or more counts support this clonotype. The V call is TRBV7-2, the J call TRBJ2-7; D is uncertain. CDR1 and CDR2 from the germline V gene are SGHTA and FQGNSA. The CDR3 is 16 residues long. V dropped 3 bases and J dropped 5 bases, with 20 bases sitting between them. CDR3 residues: CASSFHGRATRHEQYF. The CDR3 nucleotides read TGTGCCAGCAGCTTCCACGGACGGGCGACAAGGCACGAGCAGTACTTC.

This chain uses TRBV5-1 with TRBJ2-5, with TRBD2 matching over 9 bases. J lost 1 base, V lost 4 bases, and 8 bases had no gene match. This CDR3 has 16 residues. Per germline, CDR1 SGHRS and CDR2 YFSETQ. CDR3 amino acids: CASSAWASGTQETQYF. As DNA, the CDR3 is TGCGCCAGCAGCGCCTGGGCTAGCGGGACCCAAGAGACCCAGTACTTC.

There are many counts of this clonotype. CDR3 coding DNA: TGTGCCAGCAGTTACTCGCGAGGCTATGGCTACACCTTC. Encoded protein: CASSYSRGYGYTF. This chain joins TRBV6-5 and TRBJ1-2; D is unclear. The V end was cut by 0 bases, the J end by 4 bases, with 6 bases between. There are 13 residues in the CDR3. The germline V gene has CDR1 MNHEY and CDR2 SVGAGI.

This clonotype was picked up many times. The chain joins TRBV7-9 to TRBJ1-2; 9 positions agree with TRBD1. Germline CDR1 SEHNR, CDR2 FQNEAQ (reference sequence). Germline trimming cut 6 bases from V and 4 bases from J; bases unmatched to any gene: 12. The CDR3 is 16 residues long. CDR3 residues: CASSSPGQGLPYGYTF. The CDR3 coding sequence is TGTGCCAGCAGTTCCCCGGGACAGGGTCTCCCCTATGGCTACACCTTC.

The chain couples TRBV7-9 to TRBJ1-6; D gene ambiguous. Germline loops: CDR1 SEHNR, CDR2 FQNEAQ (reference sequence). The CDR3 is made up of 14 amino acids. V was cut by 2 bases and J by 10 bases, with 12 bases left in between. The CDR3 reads CASSLPDWRSPLHF. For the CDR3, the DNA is TGTGCCAGCAGCTTACCCGACTGGAGATCACCCCTCCACTTT. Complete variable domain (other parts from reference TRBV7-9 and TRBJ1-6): DTGVSQNPRHKITKRGQNVTFRCDPISEHNRLYWYRQTLGQGPEFLTYFQNEAQLEKSRLLSDRFSAERPKGSFSTLEIQRTEQGDSAMYLCASSLPDWRSPLHFGNGTRLTVT.

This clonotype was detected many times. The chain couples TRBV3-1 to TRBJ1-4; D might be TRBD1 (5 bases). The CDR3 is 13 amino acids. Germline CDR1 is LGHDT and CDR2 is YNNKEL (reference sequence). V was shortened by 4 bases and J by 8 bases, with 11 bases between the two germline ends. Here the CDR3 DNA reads TGTGCCAGCAGCCCGCCAGGGTACGAAAAACTGTTTTTT. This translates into CASSPPGYEKLFF.

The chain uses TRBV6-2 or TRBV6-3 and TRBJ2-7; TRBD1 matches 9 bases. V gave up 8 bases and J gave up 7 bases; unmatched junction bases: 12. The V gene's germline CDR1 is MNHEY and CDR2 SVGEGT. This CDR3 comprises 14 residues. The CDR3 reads CASHRDREGGEQYF. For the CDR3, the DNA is TGTGCCAGCCACCGGGACAGGGAGGGCGGGGAGCAGTACTTC.

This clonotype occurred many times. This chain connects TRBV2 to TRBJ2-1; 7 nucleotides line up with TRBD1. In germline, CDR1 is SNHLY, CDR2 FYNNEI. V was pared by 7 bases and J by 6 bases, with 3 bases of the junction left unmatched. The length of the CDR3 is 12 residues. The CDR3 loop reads CASIDRANEQFF. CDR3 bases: TGTGCCAGCATAGACAGGGCCAATGAGCAGTTCTTC.

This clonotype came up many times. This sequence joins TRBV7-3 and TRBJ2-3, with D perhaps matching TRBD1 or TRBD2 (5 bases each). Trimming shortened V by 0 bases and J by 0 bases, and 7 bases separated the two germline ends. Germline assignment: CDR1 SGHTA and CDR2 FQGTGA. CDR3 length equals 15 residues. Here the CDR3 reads CASSLTGRSTDTQYF. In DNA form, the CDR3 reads TGTGCCAGCAGCTTAACGGGACGGAGCACAGATACGCAGTATTTT.

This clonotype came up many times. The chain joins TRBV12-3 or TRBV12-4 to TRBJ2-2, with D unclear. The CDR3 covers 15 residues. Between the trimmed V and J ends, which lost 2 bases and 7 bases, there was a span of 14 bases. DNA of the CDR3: TGTGCCAGCAGTTTAACGACCCTCAGCAGCGGGGAGCTGTTTTTT. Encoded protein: CASSLTTLSSGELFF.

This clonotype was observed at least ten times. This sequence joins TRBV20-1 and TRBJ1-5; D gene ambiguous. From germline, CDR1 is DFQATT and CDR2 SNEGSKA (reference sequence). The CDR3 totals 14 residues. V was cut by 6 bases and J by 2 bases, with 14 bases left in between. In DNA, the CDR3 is TGCAGTGCACTAGTTGGGAGTCGCAATCAGCCCCAGCATTTT. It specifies CSALVGSRNQPQHF.

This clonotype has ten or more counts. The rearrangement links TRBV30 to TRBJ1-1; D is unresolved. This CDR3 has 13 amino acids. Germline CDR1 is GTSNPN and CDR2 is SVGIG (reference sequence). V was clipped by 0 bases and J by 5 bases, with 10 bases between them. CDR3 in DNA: TGTGCCTGGAGTGTTGCGCCGTCTACTGAAGCTTTCTTT. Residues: CAWSVAPSTEAFF. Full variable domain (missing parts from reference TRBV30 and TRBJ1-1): SQTIHQWPATLVQPVGSPLSLECTVEGTSNPNLYWYRQAAGRGLQLLFYSVGIGQISSEVPQNLSASRPQDRQFILSSKKLLLSDSGFYLCAWSVAPSTEAFFGQGTRLTVV.

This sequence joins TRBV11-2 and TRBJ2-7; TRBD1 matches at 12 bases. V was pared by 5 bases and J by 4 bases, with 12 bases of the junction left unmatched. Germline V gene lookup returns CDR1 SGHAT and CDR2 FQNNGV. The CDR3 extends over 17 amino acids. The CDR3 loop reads CASSLNSGTGGRYEQYF. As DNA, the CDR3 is TGTGCCAGCAGCCTTAATTCCGGGACAGGGGGCCGGTACGAGCAGTACTTC.

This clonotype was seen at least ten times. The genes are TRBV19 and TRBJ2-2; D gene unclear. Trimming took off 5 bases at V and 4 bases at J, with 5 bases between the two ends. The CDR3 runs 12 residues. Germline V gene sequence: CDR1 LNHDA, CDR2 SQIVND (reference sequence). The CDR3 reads CASSPRTGELFF. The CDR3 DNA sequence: TGTGCCAGTAGTCCCCGCACCGGGGAGCTGTTTTTT.

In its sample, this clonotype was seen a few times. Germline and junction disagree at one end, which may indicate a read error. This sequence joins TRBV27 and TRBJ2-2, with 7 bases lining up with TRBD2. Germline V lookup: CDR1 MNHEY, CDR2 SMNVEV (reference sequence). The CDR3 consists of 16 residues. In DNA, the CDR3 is TGTGCCAGCAGTCCCTTGGGGCGGGAGAACACCCGGGAGCTGTTTTTT. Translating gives CASSPLGRENTRELFF.

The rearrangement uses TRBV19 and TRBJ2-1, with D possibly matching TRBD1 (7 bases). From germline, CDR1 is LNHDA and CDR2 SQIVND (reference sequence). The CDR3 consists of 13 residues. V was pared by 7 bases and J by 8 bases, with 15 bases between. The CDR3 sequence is CASTEGAVDEQFF. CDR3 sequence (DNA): TGTGCCAGTACGGAGGGGGCGGTCGATGAGCAGTTCTTC.

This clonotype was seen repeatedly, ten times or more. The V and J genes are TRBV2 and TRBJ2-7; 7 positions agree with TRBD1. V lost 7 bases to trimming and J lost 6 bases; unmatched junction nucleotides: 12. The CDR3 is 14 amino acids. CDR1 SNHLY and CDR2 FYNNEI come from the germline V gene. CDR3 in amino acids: CASTPAGGEVEQYF. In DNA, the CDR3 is TGTGCCAGCACGCCGGCAGGGGGAGAGGTCGAGCAGTACTTC.

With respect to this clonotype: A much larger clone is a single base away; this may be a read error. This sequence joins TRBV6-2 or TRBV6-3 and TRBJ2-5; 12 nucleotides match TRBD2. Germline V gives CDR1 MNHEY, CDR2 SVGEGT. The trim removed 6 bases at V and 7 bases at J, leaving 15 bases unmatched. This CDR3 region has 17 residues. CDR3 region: CASRTPRTSGVEGTQYF. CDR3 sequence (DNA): TGTGCCAGCAGAACGCCTCGGACTAGCGGGGTAGAAGGGACCCAGTACTTC.